The entry below gives a single T cell receptor beta chain sequence along with its context. Profiling relied on immunoSEQ multiplex PCR, and the TCRdb table lists in-frame clones only, not all of them. The top ten clones hold roughly 0.02% of a sample with about 380,000 clones, about 95% of them seen once. This CDR3 region has 17 residues. The germline V and J ends were trimmed by 9 bases and 5 bases, with 29 bases remaining between them. The germline CDR1 and CDR2 sequences are SGHTS and YDEGEE. The data were obtained in a study of shared T cell receptors in the human thymus. The chain combines TRBV5-8 with TRBJ2-5, with unresolved D. The clonotype comes from a human donor. The sequenced sample consisted of thymocytes. As DNA, the CDR3 is TGTGCCATCCTAAGGGTCGTCCCTAGACGGATTTTGGAGACCCAGTACTTC. Protein sequence: CAILRVVPRRILETQYF.